This is a list of T cell receptor beta chains from one sample in a study of blood T cell repertoires in COVID-19. The data were produced by immunoSEQ multiplex PCR, yet TCRdb's version contains in-frame clones alone and is incomplete. The sample lists roughly 380,000 clones, roughly four fifths occurring once. Material: peripheral blood. Receptors originate from a human donor with acute or convalescent COVID-19. The donor label of this sample is uncertain. Both conserved end residues are part of each CDR3. A D gene is named only where the DNA matches it firmly. Size tells how often a clone was seen (once, few, many) or the class of an expanded clone, and some rows leave it out.

>.|.|TRBJ1-5|TRBV28
TGTGCCAGCAGTTTATCAACGGGGTATCAGCCCCAGCATTTT
CASSLSTGYQPQHF
>TRBD1|.|TRBJ1-5|TRBV7-9
TGTGCCAGCAGCTTAGAGACAGGGGGGAATCAGCCCCAGCATTTT
CASSLETGGNQPQHF
>.|.|TRBJ1-1|TRBV5-8
TGTGCCAGCAGCGCACACCGGGGGTCCACCACAATTGAAGCTTTCTTT
CASSAHRGSTTIEAFF
>TRBD2|.|TRBJ2-7|TRBV11-2
TGTGCCAGCAGCTTAGACTGGTCTAGCGGGGGTTTTTACGAGCAGTACTTC
CASSLDWSSGGFYEQYF
>TRBD2|.|TRBJ2-5|TRBV10-1
TGCGCCAGCAGTGAGTCGGAGACTAGCGGTGAGACCCAGTACTTC
CASSESETSGETQYF
>TRBD1|.|TRBJ2-5|TRBV29-1
TGCAGCGCGTCCACAGGGGCTTGGGGAGAGACCCAGTACTTC
CSASTGAWGETQYF
>TRBD2|.|TRBJ2-5|TRBV2
TGTGCCAGCAGTTCCACTAGCGGGGGATTTCAAGAGACCCAGTACTTC
CASSSTSGGFQETQYF
>.|.|TRBJ1-2|TRBV4-1
TGCGCCAGCAGCCAAGATTTCGCGGGAGCTAACTATGGCTACACCTTC
CASSQDFAGANYGYTF
>.|.|TRBJ1-2|TRBV19
TGTGCCAGTAGTATGATGGGGGCCGGCTATGGCTACACCTTC
CASSMMGAGYGYTF
>.|.|TRBJ2-5|TRBV7-9
TGTGCCAGCAGCACGGACAGTCAAGAGACCCAGTACTTC
CASSTDSQETQYF
>.|.|TRBJ2-1|TRBV18
TGTGCCAGCTCACCACAAGGTGGGACATTCCTTCTCAATGAGCAGTTCTTC
CASSPQGGTFLLNEQFF
>.|.|TRBJ2-7|TRBV20-1
TGCAGTGCTAGGGAGACCTACGAGCAATACTTC
CSARETYEQYF
>.|.|TRBJ1-1|TRBV27
TGTGCCAGCAGTAGATGGGCAGCTATGAACACTGAAGCTTTCTTT
CASSRWAAMNTEAFF
>.|few|TRBJ1-4|TRBV18
TGTGCCAGCTCACCTTGGGAGTCTCGGGAAAAACTGTTTTTT
CASSPWESREKLFF
>.|.|TRBJ1-6|TRBV5-1
TGCGCCAGTCGTAAGCCAGGGACAATGACGAATTCACCCCTCCACTTT
CASRKPGTMTNSPLHF
>TRBD2|.|TRBJ2-1|TRBV6-5
TGTGCCAGCAGCCCCGGACTAGCGGGGGGTAGGCAGTTCTTC
CASSPGLAGGRQFF
>.|.|TRBJ2-5|TRBV5-1
TGCGCCAGCAGCTTGAGGAGGGGTATCGGCGAGACCCAGTACTTC
CASSLRRGIGETQYF
>.|.|TRBJ1-5|TRBV19
TGTGCCAGTAGTATAGATCCGAGCCAGGCCAGTAGCAATCAGCCCCAGCATTTT
CASSIDPSQASSNQPQHF
>TRBD1|.|TRBJ1-1|TRBV5-5
TGTGCCAGCAGTCCCAGGGGGAATGGGAACACTGAAGCTTTCTTT
CASSPRGNGNTEAFF
>.|.|TRBJ2-3|TRBV6-1
TGTGCCAGCAGTGAATTCCTTGCAGATACGCAGTATTTT
CASSEFLADTQYF
>.|few|TRBJ2-1|TRBV30
TGTGCCTGGGCGGACAGTGAGCAGTTCTTC
CAWADSEQFF
>TRBD1|.|TRBJ1-1|TRBV18
TGTGCCAGCTCGATTGACAGGGCCGGTGAAGCTTTCTTT
CASSIDRAGEAFF
>.|.|TRBJ1-1|TRBV13
TGTGCCAGCAGCGACTCTAGAACTGAAGCTTTCTTT
CASSDSRTEAFF
>TRBD2|.|TRBJ2-2|TRBV5-5
TGTGCCAGCAGCTTGTCGCGGGGGGGCACCGGGGAGCTGTTTTTT
CASSLSRGGTGELFF
>.|few|TRBJ1-1|TRBV7-8
TGTGCCAGCTCCCTGGGGGGATTGGGGGGTACAAGACGGAGCACTGAAGCTTTCTTT
CASSLGGLGGTRRSTEAFF
>.|.|TRBJ1-2|TRBV5-6
TGTGCCAGCAGCCCCCAGGGACTGCTCTATGGCTACACCTTC
CASSPQGLLYGYTF
>TRBD1|.|TRBJ1-1|TRBV3-1/TRBV3-2
TGTGCCAGCAGCCCTTATACAGGGGTCGGCACTGAAGCTTTCTTT
CASSPYTGVGTEAFF
>TRBD2|.|TRBJ2-1|TRBV2
TGTGCCAGCAGTGAGGGCGGGGGAGTGAGATATGAGCAGTTCTTC
CASSEGGGVRYEQFF
>.|.|TRBJ1-1|TRBV30
TGTGCCTGGAGTACGGGCAAGGGGGGGAATGCTGAAGCTTTCTTT
CAWSTGKGGNAEAFF
>.|once|TRBJ1-3|TRBV6-6
TGTGCCAGCACTTCCTACTCTGGAAACACCATATATTTT
CASTSYSGNTIYF
>.|.|TRBJ1-5|TRBV12-3/TRBV12-4
TGTGCCAGCAAGGACAGTAGCAATCAGCCCCAGCATTTT
CASKDSSNQPQHF
>.|many|TRBJ2-2|TRBV5-4
TGTGCCAGCAGCTTGGACGGGTTCACCGGGGAGCTGTTTTTT
CASSLDGFTGELFF
>.|.|TRBJ2-5|TRBV5-1
TGCGCCAGCAGCTTCGCCTCCGGAGAGACCCAGTACTTC
CASSFASGETQYF
>.|once|TRBJ2-2|TRBV5-6
TGTGCCAGCAGGGGGCCAGGGACCGGGGAGCTGTTTTTT
CASRGPGTGELFF
>TRBD1|.|TRBJ1-1|TRBV30
TGTGCCTGGGTTCCCAGGGGGTTAAGCACTGAAGCTTTCTTT
CAWVPRGLSTEAFF